This TCR beta chain is from a study of T cell repertoires in cytomegalovirus infection (dated by TCRdb to about 2019). Regarding the complete study: Because public TCR beta signatures pointed to carriage of CMV infection together with the matching HLA type, the HLA type of each donor mattered for the analysis. Beyond this particular receptor, the publication reports: The ex vivo response was dominated by HLA-C-restricted CMV-specific TCR beta clonotypes, which also provided the single most frequent clonotype in two of eight donors. Carriers of CMV infection plus the relevant HLA type were discriminated by the cumulative frequency of public TCR beta family members in the study cohort and in an independent approximately 400-donor cohort.

This clonotype was recorded a few times. It lacks a known antigen. There are no base qualities to consult, and no much larger clone falls within one base. The listed sequencing device is Illumina HiSeq 1500. TCRdb reprocessed the public reads (quality trimming at Q25 with fastp, clone calling with MiXCR) and kept in-frame beta chains. One record per CDR3 amino acid sequence lists the most common genes and DNA. Recorded for this sample are around 170,000 distinct CDR3 sequences; approximately 15% of them occurred a single time. 20% to 30% of the sample is held by the ten biggest clonotypes. The source material was PBMCs. The receptor was isolated from a human donor in good health (CMV status not recorded). Some clones in this sample may be carry-over from other donors' samples.

Here the CDR3 is given as CASSLNHISNTGELFF. The sequenced DNA: TGTGCCAGCAGCTTAAATCACATCTCGAACACCGGGGAGCTGTTTTTT. The chain uses TRBV7-2 and TRBJ2-2; no D gene is confidently identified. The CDR3 spans 16 residues, from the cysteine through the phenylalanine. CDR3 DNA only is kept here, 48 bases in frame from base 1. A distance of 10 bases separates the germline ends of V and J, which lose 2 bases and 0 bases respectively. Sequences SGHTA (CDR1) and FQGNSA (CDR2) are obtained from the germline V gene.